This T cell receptor (beta chain) was retrieved from a study of OX40 agonist ivuxolimab in advanced cancers. Method: immunoSEQ multiplex PCR; TCRdb's copy keeps in-frame clones and lacks some. In the table there are approximately 63,000 clones, 85% to 90% of which are singletons. Trimming shortened V by 1 base and J by 4 bases, and 5 bases separated the two germline ends. Germline CDR1 LNHNV, CDR2 YYDKDF (reference sequence). The CDR3 contains 12 residues. Points from the study as a whole: Part of the nonresponder group also had normalized T-cell clonal expansion that was low. CD4+ T cells averaged fewer expanded clones than CD8+ T cells.

Note on this clone: What it binds is not known.

V usage is TRBV15 and J usage is TRBJ2-7; no firm D call. The specimen comprised CD4+ or CD8+ T cells sorted from blood, sampled in a trial of the OX40 agonist ivuxolimab. The TCR was taken from an adult with an advanced solid tumor such as melanoma, head and neck, liver or kidney cancer. The CDR3 sequence is CATSRGKYEQYF. In nucleotides, the CDR3 is TGTGCCACCAGCAGAGGGAAGTACGAGCAGTACTTC.